A selection of T cell receptor beta chains follows, all from one sample in a study of blood T cell repertoires in COVID-19. The method was immunoSEQ multiplex PCR; TCRdb's version includes in-frame clones alone and lacks a portion of them. Of some 300,000 clones in the sample, approximately 86% are singletons; the top ten hold 1% to 1.5%. Material for sequencing was peripheral blood. The receptors shown here come from a man aged 65-85 years with acute or convalescent COVID-19. Each CDR3 is given with its conserved first and last residue. The D gene is left open where the match is weak. The size of a clone is reported for some rows only, either as once, few or many, or as a class for expanded clones.

D: TRBD2
V: TRBV14
size: -
J: TRBJ2-5
CDR3: CASSQGREGHLETQYF
DNA: TGTGCCAGCAGCCAAGGGCGGGAGGGCCATCTGGAGACCCAGTACTTC

D: TRBD1
V: TRBV28
size: few
J: TRBJ1-5
CDR3: CASSLETGDGQPQHF
DNA: TGTGCCAGCAGTTTAGAGACAGGGGATGGTCAGCCCCAGCATTTT

D: TRBD1
V: TRBV5-4
size: -
J: TRBJ2-5
CDR3: CASSPGQVGETQYF
DNA: TGTGCCAGCAGCCCCGGACAGGTCGGTGAGACCCAGTACTTC

D: -
V: TRBV6-2/TRBV6-3
size: -
J: TRBJ2-7
CDR3: CASSYGPGVTYEQYF
DNA: TGTGCCAGCAGTTACGGGCCGGGGGTGACCTACGAGCAGTACTTC

D: TRBD2
V: TRBV30
size: -
J: TRBJ2-3
CDR3: CAWAGTTTDTQYF
DNA: TGTGCCTGGGCCGGGACTACTACAGATACGCAGTATTTT

D: TRBD1
V: TRBV19
size: -
J: TRBJ1-5
CDR3: CASSPRDSINQPQHF
DNA: TGTGCCAGTAGTCCCCGGGACAGCATTAATCAGCCCCAGCATTTT

D: TRBD2
V: TRBV9
size: -
J: TRBJ2-2
CDR3: CASSLREGAGELFF
DNA: TGTGCCAGCAGCTTAAGGGAGGGCGCGGGGGAGCTGTTTTTT

D: -
V: TRBV7-2
size: -
J: TRBJ1-2
CDR3: CASSLEGLGQGYGYTF
DNA: TGTGCCAGCAGCTTAGAGGGGCTGGGCCAGGGCTATGGCTACACCTTC

D: TRBD1
V: TRBV9
size: -
J: TRBJ1-4
CDR3: CASSPRPGGSEKLFF
DNA: TGTGCCAGCAGCCCTCGGCCAGGGGGCAGCGAAAAACTGTTTTTT

D: -
V: TRBV5-1
size: -
J: TRBJ2-5
CDR3: CASSLGQEETQYF
DNA: TGCGCCAGCAGCTTGGGTCAGGAAGAGACCCAGTACTTC

D: -
V: TRBV4-1
size: -
J: TRBJ1-1
CDR3: CASSGEMNTEAFF
DNA: TGCGCCAGCAGTGGAGAGATGAACACTGAAGCTTTCTTT

D: -
V: TRBV5-1
size: -
J: TRBJ2-1
CDR3: CASSIGQGGGEQFF
DNA: TGCGCCAGCAGCATCGGACAGGGAGGGGGTGAGCAGTTCTTC

D: TRBD2
V: TRBV5-1
size: -
J: TRBJ2-3
CDR3: CASSLVGTSGEYTDTQYF
DNA: TGCGCCAGCAGCTTGGTTGGGACTAGCGGGGAATACACAGATACGCAGTATTTT

D: TRBD1
V: TRBV5-6
size: -
J: TRBJ1-3
CDR3: CASSLITGTVASGNTIYF
DNA: TGTGCCAGCAGCTTAATCACCGGGACAGTCGCCTCTGGAAACACCATATATTTT

D: -
V: TRBV9
size: once
J: TRBJ1-1
CDR3: CASSVVGAPTEAFF
DNA: TGTGCCAGCAGCGTAGTGGGGGCGCCCACTGAAGCTTTCTTT

D: -
V: TRBV19
size: -
J: TRBJ1-5
CDR3: CASSPGHTLYSNQPQHF
DNA: TGTGCCAGTAGCCCGGGACACACATTGTATAGCAATCAGCCCCAGCATTTT

D: TRBD2
V: TRBV3-1/TRBV3-2
size: -
J: TRBJ2-5
CDR3: CASSQGPGLVRETQYF
DNA: TGTGCCAGCAGCCAAGGACCGGGACTAGTAAGGGAGACCCAGTACTTC

D: -
V: TRBV28
size: -
J: TRBJ1-2
CDR3: CASSLGSRGFMGYTF
DNA: TGTGCCAGCAGTTTAGGAAGCAGGGGATTTATGGGCTACACCTTC